Listed below are T cell receptor beta chains from one sample, sequenced in a study of post-analysis software for immune sequencing data. Each CDR3 protein gets one entry after TCRdb re-called the PCR reads with MiXCR. The sample has around 250,000 distinct CDR3 sequences; 36% are singletons. Material for sequencing was blood. These receptors all stem from a girl aged 5 to 17 with multiple sclerosis. The CDR3 runs from the conserved cysteine through the conserved F or W. The order of the fields is J gene, V gene, D gene, clone size, CDR3 protein, CDR3 DNA. A D gene is named only where the DNA matches it firmly. Rows may omit the clone size; those that give it use once, few, many or a size class.

j_gene: TRBJ1-4; v_gene: TRBV12-3/TRBV12-4; d_gene: TRBD1; abundance: many; CDR3aa: CASGSGQGAVGEKLFF; CDR3nt: TGTGCCAGCGGCTCGGGACAGGGGGCGGTCGGTGAAAAACTGTTTTTT
j_gene: TRBJ2-3; v_gene: TRBV7-2; d_gene: -; abundance: -; CDR3aa: CASSLGPVGYTDTQYF; CDR3nt: TGTGCCAGCAGCTTAGGCCCAGTCGGGTACACAGATACGCAGTATTTT
j_gene: TRBJ2-3; v_gene: TRBV30; d_gene: -; abundance: few; CDR3aa: CAWSTGTNTDTQYF; CDR3nt: TGTGCCTGGAGTACCGGGACCAACACAGATACGCAGTATTTT
j_gene: TRBJ2-1; v_gene: TRBV28; d_gene: -; abundance: -; CDR3aa: CASSYGRASSYNEQFF; CDR3nt: TGTGCCAGCAGCTACGGCAGGGCTAGTTCCTACAATGAGCAGTTCTTC
j_gene: TRBJ2-1; v_gene: TRBV5-1; d_gene: -; abundance: -; CDR3aa: CASSPSVRAFNEQFF; CDR3nt: TGCGCCAGCAGCCCCTCGGTACGGGCCTTCAATGAGCAGTTCTTC
j_gene: TRBJ2-4; v_gene: TRBV5-5; d_gene: -; abundance: few; CDR3aa: CASSLVTGGNIQYF; CDR3nt: TGTGCCAGCAGCCTAGTCACAGGTGGAAACATTCAGTACTTC
j_gene: TRBJ2-3; v_gene: TRBV4-2; d_gene: -; abundance: many; CDR3aa: CASSQDFTDTQYF; CDR3nt: TGTGCCAGCAGCCAAGACTTCACAGATACGCAGTATTTT
j_gene: TRBJ1-1; v_gene: TRBV5-1; d_gene: -; abundance: -; CDR3aa: CASRPDGQPNTEAFF; CDR3nt: TGCGCCAGCAGACCGGACGGACAGCCGAACACTGAAGCTTTCTTT
j_gene: TRBJ1-1; v_gene: TRBV6-1; d_gene: -; abundance: -; CDR3aa: CASSVGGVMNTEAFF; CDR3nt: TGTGCCAGCAGTGTTGGGGGAGTCATGAACACTGAAGCTTTCTTT
j_gene: TRBJ2-3; v_gene: TRBV5-1; d_gene: TRBD1; abundance: few; CDR3aa: CASRRDRGPSTDTQYF; CDR3nt: TGCGCCAGCAGGCGTGACAGGGGCCCTAGCACAGATACGCAGTATTTT
j_gene: TRBJ2-3; v_gene: TRBV12-3/TRBV12-4; d_gene: -; abundance: -; CDR3aa: CASSLSWLVGADTQYF; CDR3nt: TGTGCCAGCAGTTTGTCGTGGTTGGTCGGGGCAGATACGCAGTATTTT
j_gene: TRBJ2-7; v_gene: TRBV4-2; d_gene: TRBD1; abundance: once; CDR3aa: CASSRREEQGDYEQYF; CDR3nt: TGTGCCAGCAGCCGCAGGGAGGAACAGGGGGACTACGAGCAGTACTTC
j_gene: TRBJ2-1; v_gene: TRBV5-1; d_gene: TRBD2; abundance: -; CDR3aa: CASMGREYYEQFF; CDR3nt: TGCGCCAGCATGGGGCGGGAGTACTATGAGCAGTTCTTC
j_gene: TRBJ2-2; v_gene: TRBV12-3/TRBV12-4; d_gene: -; abundance: many; CDR3aa: CASSTRGELFF; CDR3nt: TGTGCCAGCAGCACTAGGGGGGAGCTGTTTTTT
j_gene: TRBJ2-1; v_gene: TRBV23-1; d_gene: -; abundance: many; CDR3aa: CASSQLGEGDNEQFF; CDR3nt: TGCGCCAGCAGTCAACTGGGGGAAGGGGACAATGAGCAGTTCTTC
j_gene: TRBJ2-5; v_gene: TRBV4-1; d_gene: -; abundance: many; CDR3aa: CASSHPSARGETQYF; CDR3nt: TGCGCCAGCAGCCATCCTAGTGCTAGGGGCGAGACCCAGTACTTC
j_gene: TRBJ1-1; v_gene: TRBV7-8; d_gene: TRBD1; abundance: -; CDR3aa: CASSLVAGGWVNTEAFF; CDR3nt: TGTGCCAGCAGCTTAGTGGCAGGGGGTTGGGTGAACACTGAAGCTTTCTTT
j_gene: TRBJ2-3; v_gene: TRBV29-1; d_gene: -; abundance: -; CDR3aa: CSVAQGTSTDTQYF; CDR3nt: TGCAGCGTTGCCCAGGGAACTAGCACAGATACGCAGTATTTT
j_gene: TRBJ2-7; v_gene: TRBV2; d_gene: -; abundance: -; CDR3aa: CASSVETALYNEQYF; CDR3nt: TGTGCCAGCAGTGTCGAGACGGCCTTGTACAATGAGCAGTACTTC
j_gene: TRBJ1-6; v_gene: TRBV21-1; d_gene: -; abundance: -; CDR3aa: CASSKPGWRSPFNSPLHF; CDR3nt: TGTGCCAGCAGCAAACCGGGGTGGCGGAGTCCGTTTAATTCACCCCTCCACTTT
j_gene: TRBJ1-5; v_gene: TRBV6-6; d_gene: -; abundance: -; CDR3aa: CASSGPVGGNQPQHF; CDR3nt: TGTGCCAGCAGTGGTCCGGTGGGGGGGAATCAGCCCCAGCATTTT
j_gene: TRBJ1-1; v_gene: TRBV5-1; d_gene: -; abundance: -; CDR3aa: CASRLDLNTEAFF; CDR3nt: TGCGCCAGCAGGCTAGACCTGAACACTGAAGCTTTCTTT
j_gene: TRBJ2-3; v_gene: TRBV29-1; d_gene: -; abundance: many; CDR3aa: CSVGGPGRDTDTQYF; CDR3nt: TGCAGCGTTGGGGGACCGGGACGGGACACAGATACGCAGTATTTT
j_gene: TRBJ2-2; v_gene: TRBV18; d_gene: -; abundance: few; CDR3aa: CASSLETGYSNTGELFF; CDR3nt: TGTGCCAGCTCACTGGAGACAGGTTACTCGAACACCGGGGAGCTGTTTTTT
j_gene: TRBJ2-1; v_gene: TRBV24-1; d_gene: TRBD2; abundance: -; CDR3aa: CATSRGGSSYNEQFF; CDR3nt: TGTGCCACCAGTCGTGGCGGGAGCTCCTACAATGAGCAGTTCTTC
j_gene: TRBJ1-5; v_gene: TRBV6-2/TRBV6-3; d_gene: -; abundance: -; CDR3aa: CASSYEELEGALGQPQHF; CDR3nt: TGTGCCAGCAGTTACGAGGAATTGGAAGGGGCGTTAGGTCAGCCCCAGCATTTT
j_gene: TRBJ2-5; v_gene: TRBV2; d_gene: TRBD2; abundance: many; CDR3aa: CASSFKWTSAETQYF; CDR3nt: TGTGCCAGCAGCTTTAAATGGACTAGCGCGGAGACCCAGTACTTC
j_gene: TRBJ2-1; v_gene: TRBV10-3; d_gene: -; abundance: -; CDR3aa: CAISRGERAYNEQFF; CDR3nt: TGTGCCATCAGTAGGGGCGAGCGGGCCTATAATGAGCAGTTCTTC
j_gene: TRBJ2-3; v_gene: TRBV12-3/TRBV12-4; d_gene: -; abundance: many; CDR3aa: CASSPGENAAQYF; CDR3nt: TGTGCCAGCAGTCCGGGGGAAAATGCTGCGCAGTATTTT
j_gene: TRBJ2-7; v_gene: TRBV6-6; d_gene: TRBD2; abundance: -; CDR3aa: CASSSMTSGRKEQYF; CDR3nt: TGTGCCAGCAGTTCTATGACTAGCGGGAGGAAGGAGCAGTACTTC
j_gene: TRBJ1-2; v_gene: TRBV20-1; d_gene: -; abundance: few; CDR3aa: CSASEGAGYGYTF; CDR3nt: TGCAGTGCTAGTGAAGGGGCGGGCTATGGCTACACCTTC
j_gene: TRBJ2-5; v_gene: TRBV10-3; d_gene: TRBD1; abundance: many; CDR3aa: CAISPGQQETQYF; CDR3nt: TGTGCCATCAGTCCGGGACAGCAAGAGACCCAGTACTTC
j_gene: TRBJ2-1; v_gene: TRBV20-1; d_gene: TRBD2; abundance: many; CDR3aa: CSASPDTGLGLGEQFF; CDR3nt: TGCAGTGCTAGTCCCGACACGGGACTAGGGTTGGGGGAGCAGTTCTTC
j_gene: TRBJ2-3; v_gene: TRBV18; d_gene: -; abundance: many; CDR3aa: CASSARRTDTQYF; CDR3nt: TGTGCCAGCTCAGCACGCAGGACAGATACGCAGTATTTT
j_gene: TRBJ2-3; v_gene: TRBV19; d_gene: TRBD2; abundance: -; CDR3aa: CASSSGTSGSTDTQYF; CDR3nt: TGTGCCAGTAGTTCCGGGACTAGCGGGAGTACAGATACGCAGTATTTT
j_gene: TRBJ1-2; v_gene: TRBV28; d_gene: -; abundance: many; CDR3aa: CASTEDINYGYTF; CDR3nt: TGTGCCAGCACCGAAGACATAAACTATGGCTACACCTTC
j_gene: TRBJ2-5; v_gene: TRBV12-5; d_gene: TRBD2; abundance: few; CDR3aa: CASGRGGRYNEQYF; CDR3nt: TGTGCTAGTGGACGGGGGGGCCGTTACAATGAGCAGTACTTC
j_gene: TRBJ2-7; v_gene: TRBV7-8; d_gene: -; abundance: few; CDR3aa: CASSLEGGPYEQYF; CDR3nt: TGTGCCAGCAGCTTAGAGGGAGGCCCCTACGAGCAGTACTTC
j_gene: TRBJ1-2; v_gene: TRBV5-1; d_gene: -; abundance: -; CDR3aa: CASSLAPSTNYGYTF; CDR3nt: TGCGCCAGCAGCTTGGCTCCAAGCACTAACTATGGCTACACCTTC
j_gene: TRBJ1-2; v_gene: TRBV20-1; d_gene: TRBD1; abundance: many; CDR3aa: CSAREDRGVYGYTF; CDR3nt: TGCAGTGCTAGAGAGGACAGGGGGGTCTATGGCTACACCTTC
j_gene: TRBJ2-5; v_gene: TRBV2; d_gene: -; abundance: once; CDR3aa: CASSEGIQETQYF; CDR3nt: TGTGCCAGCAGTGAAGGCATACAAGAGACCCAGTACTTC
j_gene: TRBJ2-3; v_gene: TRBV7-2; d_gene: -; abundance: -; CDR3aa: CASSLIGQGPDTQYF; CDR3nt: TGTGCCAGCAGCTTGATAGGGCAGGGCCCAGATACGCAGTATTTT
j_gene: TRBJ1-1; v_gene: TRBV25-1; d_gene: TRBD1; abundance: -; CDR3aa: CASSDGTGHTEAFF; CDR3nt: TGTGCCAGCAGTGATGGGACAGGGCACACTGAAGCTTTCTTT
j_gene: TRBJ2-1; v_gene: TRBV3-1; d_gene: -; abundance: -; CDR3aa: CASSLLRGGQFF; CDR3nt: TGTGCCAGCAGCCTACTAAGGGGCGGGCAGTTCTTC
j_gene: TRBJ2-1; v_gene: TRBV21-1; d_gene: -; abundance: -; CDR3aa: CASSTQTSHFWNEQFF; CDR3nt: TGTGCCAGCAGCACGCAGACTAGCCATTTTTGGAATGAGCAGTTCTTC
j_gene: TRBJ1-1; v_gene: TRBV20-1; d_gene: -; abundance: few; CDR3aa: CSATSGRAGTEAFF; CDR3nt: TGCAGTGCTACCTCCGGCAGGGCAGGAACTGAAGCTTTCTTT
j_gene: TRBJ1-2; v_gene: TRBV9; d_gene: -; abundance: -; CDR3aa: CASSVSNRSPYGYTF; CDR3nt: TGTGCCAGCAGCGTATCAAACAGATCGCCATATGGCTACACCTTC
j_gene: TRBJ1-1; v_gene: TRBV6-6; d_gene: -; abundance: -; CDR3aa: CASSYSTGEAFF; CDR3nt: TGTGCCAGCAGTTACTCGACCGGGGAAGCTTTCTTT
j_gene: TRBJ1-5; v_gene: TRBV20-1; d_gene: TRBD1; abundance: few; CDR3aa: CSARGPGQGGLSNQPQHF; CDR3nt: TGCAGTGCTAGAGGTCCGGGACAGGGAGGTCTTAGCAATCAGCCCCAGCATTTT
j_gene: TRBJ2-7; v_gene: TRBV12-3/TRBV12-4; d_gene: -; abundance: many; CDR3aa: CASSLGQGYNEQYF; CDR3nt: TGTGCCAGCAGTTTAGGGCAGGGGTACAACGAGCAGTACTTC
j_gene: TRBJ2-1; v_gene: TRBV19; d_gene: -; abundance: many; CDR3aa: CASSIWGNNEQFF; CDR3nt: TGTGCCAGTAGTATATGGGGCAACAATGAGCAGTTCTTC